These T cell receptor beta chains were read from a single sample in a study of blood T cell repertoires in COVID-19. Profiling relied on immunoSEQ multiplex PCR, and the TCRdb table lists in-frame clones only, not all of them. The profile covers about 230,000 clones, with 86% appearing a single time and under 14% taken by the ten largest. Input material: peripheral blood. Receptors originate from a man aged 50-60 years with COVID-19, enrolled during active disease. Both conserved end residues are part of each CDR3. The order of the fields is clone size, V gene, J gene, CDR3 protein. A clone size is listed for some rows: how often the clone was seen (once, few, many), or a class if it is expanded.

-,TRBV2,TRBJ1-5,CASSGGTGSSNQPQHF
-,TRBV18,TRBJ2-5,CASSPLTSLGQETQYF
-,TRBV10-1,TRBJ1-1,CASSESDREAFF
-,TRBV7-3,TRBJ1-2,CASSSGQGNGYTF
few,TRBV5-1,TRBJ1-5,CASSLEGQINQPQHF
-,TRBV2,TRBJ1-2,CASEGDRRANYGYTF
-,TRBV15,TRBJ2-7,CATSRDSAPQDEQYF
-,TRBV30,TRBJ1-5,CAWSGGSGNQPQHF
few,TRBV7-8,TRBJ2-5,CASSQGVQETQYF
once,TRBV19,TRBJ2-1,CASSIPQRGGLLPRGYNEQFF
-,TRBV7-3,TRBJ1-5,CASSPGLLMGQPQHF
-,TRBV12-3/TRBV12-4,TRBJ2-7,CASSLTGYEQYF
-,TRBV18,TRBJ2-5,CASSARGGQETQYF
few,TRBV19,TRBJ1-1,CASNPTGRTEAFF
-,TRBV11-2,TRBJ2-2,CASSLGGTGELFF
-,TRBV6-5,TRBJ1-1,CASSYWAAGQNTEAFF
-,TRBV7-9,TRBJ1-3,CASSFLQGPSGNTIYF
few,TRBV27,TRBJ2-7,CASSPTLSSYEQYF